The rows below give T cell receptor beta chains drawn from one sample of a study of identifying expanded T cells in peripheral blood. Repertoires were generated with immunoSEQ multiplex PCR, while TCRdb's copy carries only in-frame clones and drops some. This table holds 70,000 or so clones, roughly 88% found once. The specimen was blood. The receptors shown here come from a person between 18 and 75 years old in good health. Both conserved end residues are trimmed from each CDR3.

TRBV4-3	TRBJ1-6	ASSQVTGPDSPLH
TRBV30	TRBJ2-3	AWEQKDTQY
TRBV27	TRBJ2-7	ASSFINSYYEQY
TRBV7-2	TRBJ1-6	ASSLGRSPLH
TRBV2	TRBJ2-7	ASSYDYYEQY
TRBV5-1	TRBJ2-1	ASSLGGTVDNEQF
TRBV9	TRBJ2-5	ASSVGLAGGIQETQY
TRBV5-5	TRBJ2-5	ASSLDRRETQY
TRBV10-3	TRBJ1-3	AIGTVSGNTIY
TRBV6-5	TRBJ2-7	ASSYSGTGGSEQY
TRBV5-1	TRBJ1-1	ASSSGLGNTEAF
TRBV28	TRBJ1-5	ASRQQGMGSNQPQH
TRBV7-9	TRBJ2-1	ASSPTIAGDNEQF
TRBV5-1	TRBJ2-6	ASSLAYGSGANVLT
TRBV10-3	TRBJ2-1	AISEISGAGGEQF
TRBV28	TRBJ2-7	ASSRDEQY
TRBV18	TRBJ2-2	ASTQQWNTGELF
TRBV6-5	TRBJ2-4	ASSRTGGDKNIQY
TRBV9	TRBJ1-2	ASSVGEQVWNGYT
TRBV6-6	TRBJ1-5	ASSPGGNQPQH
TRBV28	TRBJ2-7	ASSFQTSGPYEQY
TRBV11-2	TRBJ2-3	ASRPGQWADTQY
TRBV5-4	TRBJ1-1	ASSPAGGEAF
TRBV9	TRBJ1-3	ASSEGPMENTIY
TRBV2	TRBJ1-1	ASKGRGLNTEAF
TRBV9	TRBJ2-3	ASSVLGGYEDTQY
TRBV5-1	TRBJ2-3	ASSLTTDTQY
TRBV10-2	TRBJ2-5	ASRERGWETQY
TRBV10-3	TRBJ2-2	AISPPRGAGGELF
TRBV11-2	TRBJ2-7	ASRDTSYEQY
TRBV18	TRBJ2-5	ASSPRTAQETQY
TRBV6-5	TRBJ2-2	ASSYNRGQNTGELF
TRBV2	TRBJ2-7	ASSEDRVSYEQY
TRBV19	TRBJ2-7	ASSIFGGGEQY
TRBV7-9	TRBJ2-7	ASGPAGLGGQY
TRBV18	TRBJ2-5	ASSALAGRETQY
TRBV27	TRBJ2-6	ASRISGANVLT
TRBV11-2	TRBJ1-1	ASSLGLQEIEAF
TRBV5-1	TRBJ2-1	ASSLETGLDEQF
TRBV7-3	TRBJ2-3	ASSNPRGTDTQY
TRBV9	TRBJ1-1	ASSVADRGPEAF
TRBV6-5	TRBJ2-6	ASGQSSGANVLT
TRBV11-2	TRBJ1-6	ASSLAVDRALH
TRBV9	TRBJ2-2	ASSVANPPNTGELF
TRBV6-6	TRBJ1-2	ASSLRQGNYGYT
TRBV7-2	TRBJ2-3	ASSLGFADTQY
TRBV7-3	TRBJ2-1	ASSSLAGGPEQF
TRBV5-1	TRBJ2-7	ASSLGGSWTSGNYEQY
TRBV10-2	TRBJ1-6	ASSESRARGRNSPLH
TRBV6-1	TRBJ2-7	ASSDRGRIPIEQY
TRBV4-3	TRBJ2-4	ASSQDLGGGGGIQY
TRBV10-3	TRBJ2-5	AIRPSDSGETQY
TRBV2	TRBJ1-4	ASSGLGQINEKLF
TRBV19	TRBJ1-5	ASRTVAADSNQPQH